The clone carrying this T cell receptor beta chain was counted at least ten times. Antigen: not known. The data derive from a study of Graves' ophthalmopathy and Graves' hyperthyroidism. Hyperthyroidism patients were newly diagnosed, under 2 months' duration, aged 18 to 65. Fresh peripheral blood (10 ml) yielded the PBMCs. This CDR3 spans 14 amino acids. Per germline, CDR1 MNHEY and CDR2 SMNVEV (reference sequence). V lost 8 bases and J lost 0; bases outside the gene matches: 4. The study amplified TCR beta CDR3 regions using RNA transcripts. The first-round RT-PCR employed HTBI primers together with the Qiagen OneStep RT-PCR kit. A multiplex PCR was then performed as the second round. TCRdb reprocessed the multiplex PCR reads via MiXCR and lists one record per CDR3 protein. The sample records over 500,000 distinct CDR3 sequences, about 24% being singletons. Study-wide results and caveats: Sensitivity reached 87.88% and specificity 75% to 82% for a 13-signature model separating ophthalmopathy from stable hyperthyroidism. The model predicted progression of ophthalmopathy with a sensitivity of roughly 69%, and its specificity was roughly 72%.

Sequencing used peripheral blood. This TCR came from a woman aged 18-29 years with stable Graves' hyperthyroidism. Some clones in this sample may be carry-over from other donors' samples. The chain uses TRBV27 and TRBJ2-7, with 10 positions matching TRBD1. CDR3 nucleotide sequence: TGTGCCAGCCAGGGACAGGGGACCTCCTACGAGCAGTACTTC. This encodes CASQGQGTSYEQYF.